Only a few counts were recorded for the clone carrying this TCR beta chain. Antigen unknown. The sample originates from a study of identical twins. Broader study findings: Out-of-frame alpha sequences common to twins exhibited a surplus of low generation probability. A partial confounding effect on zero-insertion analyses could come from invariant MAIT and iNKT cells. There were fewer insertions in abundant cord blood beta clonotypes, but memory repertoires showed no such pattern. In monozygotic twins, models underestimated the sharing of out-of-frame TCR alpha.

One entry per CDR3 protein results from TCRdb running MiXCR on the 5' RACE reads. Of 690,000 or so distinct CDR3 sequences listed, over 5% were seen once; the top ten hold approximately 2%. V trimming: 4 bases; J trimming: 7 bases; junction bases outside the gene matches: 7. The CDR3 is 15 residues long. CDR1 is SGHRS and CDR2 is YFSETQ in the germline V gene. This receptor was identified in a man aged 18 to 30 in good health. The sequencing sample was made of naive T cells sorted from blood. The V gene is TRBV5-1, the J gene TRBJ2-1; TRBD2 agrees at 11 bases. CDR3 region: CASSMGLADLNEQFF. DNA of the CDR3: TGCGCCAGCAGCATGGGACTAGCGGACCTTAATGAGCAGTTCTTC.